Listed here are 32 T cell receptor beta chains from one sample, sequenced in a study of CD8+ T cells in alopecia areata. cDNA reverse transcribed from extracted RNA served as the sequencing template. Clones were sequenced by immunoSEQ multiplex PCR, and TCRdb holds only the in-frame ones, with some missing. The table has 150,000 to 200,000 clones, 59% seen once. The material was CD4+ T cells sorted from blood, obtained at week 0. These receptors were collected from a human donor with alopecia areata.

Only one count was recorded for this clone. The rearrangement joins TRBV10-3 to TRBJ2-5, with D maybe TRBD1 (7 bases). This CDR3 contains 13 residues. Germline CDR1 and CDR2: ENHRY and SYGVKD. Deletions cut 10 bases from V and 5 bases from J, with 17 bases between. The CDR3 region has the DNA TGTGCCACCCGCCAGGGGGGCGGGGAGACCCAGTACTTC. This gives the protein CATRQGGGETQYF.

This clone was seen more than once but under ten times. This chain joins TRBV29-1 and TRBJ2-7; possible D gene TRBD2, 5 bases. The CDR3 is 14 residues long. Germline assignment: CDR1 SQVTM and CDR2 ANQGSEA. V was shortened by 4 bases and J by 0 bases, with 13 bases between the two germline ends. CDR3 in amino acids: CSVVPLGSSYEQYF. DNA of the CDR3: TGCAGCGTTGTGCCCCTAGGGAGCTCCTACGAGCAGTACTTC.

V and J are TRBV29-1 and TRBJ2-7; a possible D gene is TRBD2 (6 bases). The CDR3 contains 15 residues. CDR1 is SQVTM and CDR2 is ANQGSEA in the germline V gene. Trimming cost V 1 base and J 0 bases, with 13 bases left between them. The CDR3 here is CSVEAGSGTSYEQYF. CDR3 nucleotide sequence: TGCAGCGTTGAAGCGGGTAGCGGTACCTCCTACGAGCAGTACTTC.

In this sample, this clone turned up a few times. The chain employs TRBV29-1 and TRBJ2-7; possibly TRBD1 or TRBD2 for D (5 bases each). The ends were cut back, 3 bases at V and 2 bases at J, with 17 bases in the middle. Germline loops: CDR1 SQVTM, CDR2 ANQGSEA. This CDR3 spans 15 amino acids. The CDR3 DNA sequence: TGCAGCGTTGATGCCTCGGTCGGGGCTACCTACGAGCAGTACTTC. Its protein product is CSVDASVGATYEQYF.

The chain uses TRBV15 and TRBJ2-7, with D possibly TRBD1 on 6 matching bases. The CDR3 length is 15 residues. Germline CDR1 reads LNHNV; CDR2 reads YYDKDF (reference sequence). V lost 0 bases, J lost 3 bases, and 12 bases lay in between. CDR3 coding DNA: TGTGCCACCAGCAGAGAAAGGGGGAAAGGCTACGAGCAGTACTTC. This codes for CATSRERGKGYEQYF.

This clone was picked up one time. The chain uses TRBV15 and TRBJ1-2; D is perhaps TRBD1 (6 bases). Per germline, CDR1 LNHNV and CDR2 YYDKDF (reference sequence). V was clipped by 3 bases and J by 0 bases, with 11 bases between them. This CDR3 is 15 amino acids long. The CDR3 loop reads CATSSKRQANYGYTF. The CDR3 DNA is TGTGCCACCAGCAGTAAAAGACAGGCTAACTATGGCTACACCTTC. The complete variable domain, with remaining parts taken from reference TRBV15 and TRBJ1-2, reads DAMVIQNPRYQVTQFGKPVTLSCSQTLNHNVMYWYQQKSSQAPKLLFHYYDKDFNNEADTPDNFQSRRPNTSFCFLDIRSPGLGDTAMYLCATSSKRQANYGYTFGSGTRLTVV.

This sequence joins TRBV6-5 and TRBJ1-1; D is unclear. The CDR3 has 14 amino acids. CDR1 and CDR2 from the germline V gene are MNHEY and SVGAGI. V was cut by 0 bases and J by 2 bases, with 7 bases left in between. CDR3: CASSYSSRNTEAFF. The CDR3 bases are TGTGCCAGCAGTTACTCGTCGAGAAACACTGAAGCTTTCTTT.

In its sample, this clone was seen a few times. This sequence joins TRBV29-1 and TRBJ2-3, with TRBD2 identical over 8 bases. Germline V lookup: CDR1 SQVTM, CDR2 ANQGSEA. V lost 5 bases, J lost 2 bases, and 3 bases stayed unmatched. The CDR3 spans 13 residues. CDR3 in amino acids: CSVSGGYTDTQYF. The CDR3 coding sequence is TGCAGCGTTAGCGGGGGCTACACAGATACGCAGTATTTT.

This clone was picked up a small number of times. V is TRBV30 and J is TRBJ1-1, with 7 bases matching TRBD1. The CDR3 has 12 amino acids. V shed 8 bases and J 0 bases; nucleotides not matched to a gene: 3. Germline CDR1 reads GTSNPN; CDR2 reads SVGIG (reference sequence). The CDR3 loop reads CARGQLNTEAFF. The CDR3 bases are TGTGCCCGGGGACAGCTGAACACTGAAGCTTTCTTT.

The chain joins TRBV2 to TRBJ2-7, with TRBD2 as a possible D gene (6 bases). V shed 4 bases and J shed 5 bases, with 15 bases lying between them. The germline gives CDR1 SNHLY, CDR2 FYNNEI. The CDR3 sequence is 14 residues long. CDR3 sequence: CASSGTIAADEQYF. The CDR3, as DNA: TGTGCCAGCAGTGGGACTATCGCAGCCGACGAGCAGTACTTC.

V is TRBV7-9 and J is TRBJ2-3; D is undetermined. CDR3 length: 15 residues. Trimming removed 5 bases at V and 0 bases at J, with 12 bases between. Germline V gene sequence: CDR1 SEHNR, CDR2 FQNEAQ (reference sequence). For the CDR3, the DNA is TGTGCCAGCAGCCCCAGAGTGGGCAGCACAGATACGCAGTATTTT. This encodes CASSPRVGSTDTQYF.

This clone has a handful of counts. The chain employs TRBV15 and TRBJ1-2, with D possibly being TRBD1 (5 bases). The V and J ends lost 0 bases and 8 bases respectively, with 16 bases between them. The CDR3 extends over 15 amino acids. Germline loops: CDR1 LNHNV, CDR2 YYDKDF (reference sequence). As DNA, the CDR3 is TGTGCCACCAGCAGAGATCGGGGGGGAAGGACAGGCTACACCTTC. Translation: CATSRDRGGRTGYTF.

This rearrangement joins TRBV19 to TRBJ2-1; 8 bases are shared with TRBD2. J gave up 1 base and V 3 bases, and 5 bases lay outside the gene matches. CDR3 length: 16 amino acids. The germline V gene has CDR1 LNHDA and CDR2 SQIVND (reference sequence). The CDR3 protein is CASSIRLAGSYNEQFF. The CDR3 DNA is TGTGCCAGTAGTATTCGGCTAGCGGGTTCCTACAATGAGCAGTTCTTC.

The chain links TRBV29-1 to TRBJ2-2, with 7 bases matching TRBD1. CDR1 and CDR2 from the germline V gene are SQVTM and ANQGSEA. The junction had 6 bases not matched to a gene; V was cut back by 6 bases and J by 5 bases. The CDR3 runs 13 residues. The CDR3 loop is CSVRNRGTGELFF. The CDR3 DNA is TGCAGCGTGAGAAACAGGGGAACCGGGGAGCTGTTTTTT.

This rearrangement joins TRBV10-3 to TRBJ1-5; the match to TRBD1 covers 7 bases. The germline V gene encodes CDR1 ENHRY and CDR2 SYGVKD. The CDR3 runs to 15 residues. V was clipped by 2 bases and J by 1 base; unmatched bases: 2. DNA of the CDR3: TGTGCCATCAGTGAGATACAGGGGAGCAATCAGCCCCAGCATTTT. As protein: CAISEIQGSNQPQHF.

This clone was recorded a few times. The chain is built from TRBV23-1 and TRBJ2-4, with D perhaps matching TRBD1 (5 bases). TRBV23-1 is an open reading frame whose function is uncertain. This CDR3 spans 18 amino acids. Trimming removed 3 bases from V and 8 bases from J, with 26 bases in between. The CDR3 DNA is TGCGCCAGCAGTCACCCCTCTCCTAGACAGCCACCCCTGCACATTCAGTACTTC. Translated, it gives CASSHPSPRQPPLHIQYF.

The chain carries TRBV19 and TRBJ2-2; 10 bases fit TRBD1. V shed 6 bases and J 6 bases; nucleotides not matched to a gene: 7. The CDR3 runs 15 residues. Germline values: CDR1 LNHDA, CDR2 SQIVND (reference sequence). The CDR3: CASSDRGLISGELFF. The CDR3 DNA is TGTGCCAGTAGCGACAGGGGGCTTATCTCCGGGGAGCTGTTTTTT.

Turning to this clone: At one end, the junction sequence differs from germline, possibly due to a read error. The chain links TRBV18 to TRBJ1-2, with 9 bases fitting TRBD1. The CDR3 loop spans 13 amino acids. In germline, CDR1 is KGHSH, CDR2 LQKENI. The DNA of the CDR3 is TGTGCCAGCTCTCCACAGGGGGCGTCGGGCTACACCTTC. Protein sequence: CASSPQGASGYTF. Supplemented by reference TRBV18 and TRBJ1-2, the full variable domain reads NAGVMQNPRHLVRRRGQEARLRCSPMKGHSHVYWYRQLPEEGLKFMVYLQKENIIDESGMPKERFSAEFPKEGPSILRIQQVVRGDSAAYFCASSPQGASGYTFGSGTRLTVV.

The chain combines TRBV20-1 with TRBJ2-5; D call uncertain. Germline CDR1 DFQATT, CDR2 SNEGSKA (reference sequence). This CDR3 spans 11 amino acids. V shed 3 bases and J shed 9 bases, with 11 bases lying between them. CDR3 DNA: TGCAGTGCTAGGGATGCAGTGGCCCAGTACTTC. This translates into CSARDAVAQYF.

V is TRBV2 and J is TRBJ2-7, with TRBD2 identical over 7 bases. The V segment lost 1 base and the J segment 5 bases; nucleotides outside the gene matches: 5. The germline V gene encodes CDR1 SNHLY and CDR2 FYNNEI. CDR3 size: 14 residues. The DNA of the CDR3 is TGTGCCAGCAGTGAAGAATGGGGAGGGAACGAGCAGTACTTC. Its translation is CASSEEWGGNEQYF.

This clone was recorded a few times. The DNA for the CDR3 is TGTGCCAGCAGCTCATCACAGCTTTCCACACCCCTCCACTTT. It translates to CASSSSQLSTPLHF. The V gene is TRBV7-9, the J gene TRBJ1-6; D call uncertain. Looked up from germline, CDR1 is SEHNR and CDR2 is FQNEAQ (reference sequence). The CDR3 sequence is 14 residues long. Trimming took 4 bases from V and 11 from J, leaving 15 bases between them.

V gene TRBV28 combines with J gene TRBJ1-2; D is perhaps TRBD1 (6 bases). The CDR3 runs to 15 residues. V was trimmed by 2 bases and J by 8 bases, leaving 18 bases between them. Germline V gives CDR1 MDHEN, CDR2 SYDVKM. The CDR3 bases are TGTGCCAGCAGTTTAATCGCCCCCAGGGGCGGCGGCTACACCTTC. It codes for CASSLIAPRGGGYTF.

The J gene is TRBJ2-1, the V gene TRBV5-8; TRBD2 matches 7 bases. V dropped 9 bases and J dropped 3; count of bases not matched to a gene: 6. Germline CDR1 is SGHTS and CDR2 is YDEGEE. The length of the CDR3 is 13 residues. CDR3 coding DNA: TGTGCCAACTCGAGGGACTACTACAATGAGCAGTTCTTC. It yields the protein CANSRDYYNEQFF.

This chain's CDR3 is CAWSPDRLNTEAFF. In DNA, the CDR3 is TGTGCCTGGAGTCCGGACAGGTTGAACACTGAAGCTTTCTTT. The gene calls are TRBV30 and TRBJ1-1; 7 bases map to TRBD1. The CDR3 is made up of 14 amino acids. Germline CDR1 GTSNPN, CDR2 SVGIG (reference sequence). V shed 2 bases and J 0 bases; nucleotides not matched to a gene: 3.

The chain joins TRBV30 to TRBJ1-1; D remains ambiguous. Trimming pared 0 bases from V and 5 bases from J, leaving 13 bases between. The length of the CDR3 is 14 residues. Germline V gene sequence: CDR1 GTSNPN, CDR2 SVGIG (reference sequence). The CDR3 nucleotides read TGTGCCTGGAGTGTACCCCGGGGAAGTACTGAAGCTTTCTTT. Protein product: CAWSVPRGSTEAFF.

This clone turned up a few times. This chain's CDR3 is CASSPPGSGEQFF. CDR3 bases: TGTGCCAGCAGCCCCCCCGGAAGCGGCGAGCAGTTCTTC. The V gene is TRBV7-2, the J gene TRBJ2-1; weak D call: TRBD2 (5 bases). Trimming pared 5 bases from V and 10 bases from J, leaving 15 bases between. This CDR3 is built from 13 residues. The germline V gene has CDR1 SGHTA and CDR2 FQGNSA.

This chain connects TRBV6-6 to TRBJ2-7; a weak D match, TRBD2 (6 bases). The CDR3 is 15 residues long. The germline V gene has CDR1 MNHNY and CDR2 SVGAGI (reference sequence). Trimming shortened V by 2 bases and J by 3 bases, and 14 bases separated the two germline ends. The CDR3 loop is CASSYRQGGHYEQYF. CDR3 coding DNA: TGTGCCAGCAGTTACCGTCAGGGAGGACACTACGAGCAGTACTTC.

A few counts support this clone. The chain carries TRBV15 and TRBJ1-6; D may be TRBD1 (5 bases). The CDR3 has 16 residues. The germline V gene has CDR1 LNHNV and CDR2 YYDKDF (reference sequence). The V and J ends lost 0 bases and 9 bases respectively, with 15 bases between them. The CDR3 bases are TGTGCCACCAGCAGAGATCTGGCAGGGAACGGTTCACCCCTCCACTTT. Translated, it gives CATSRDLAGNGSPLHF.

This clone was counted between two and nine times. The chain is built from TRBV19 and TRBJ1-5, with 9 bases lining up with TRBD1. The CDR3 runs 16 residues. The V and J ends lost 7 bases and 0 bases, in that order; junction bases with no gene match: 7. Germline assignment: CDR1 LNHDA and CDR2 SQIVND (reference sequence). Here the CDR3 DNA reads TGTGCCAGTACCACTGGACAGGGGAATAGCAATCAGCCCCAGCATTTT. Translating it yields CASTTGQGNSNQPQHF.

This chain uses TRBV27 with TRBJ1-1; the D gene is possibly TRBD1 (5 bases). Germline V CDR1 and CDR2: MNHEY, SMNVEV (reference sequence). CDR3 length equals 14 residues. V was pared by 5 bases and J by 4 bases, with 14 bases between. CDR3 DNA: TGTGCCAGCAGTGTCGGGGGGGTGGGCACTGAAGCTTTCTTT. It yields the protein CASSVGGVGTEAFF.

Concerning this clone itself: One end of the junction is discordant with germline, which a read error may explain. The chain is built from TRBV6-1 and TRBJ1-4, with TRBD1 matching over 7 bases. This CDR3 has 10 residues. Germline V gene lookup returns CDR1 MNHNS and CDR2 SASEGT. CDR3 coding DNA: TGTGCCAGCAGTGAAGAAGGGACAGCCTTT. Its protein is CASSEEGTAF.

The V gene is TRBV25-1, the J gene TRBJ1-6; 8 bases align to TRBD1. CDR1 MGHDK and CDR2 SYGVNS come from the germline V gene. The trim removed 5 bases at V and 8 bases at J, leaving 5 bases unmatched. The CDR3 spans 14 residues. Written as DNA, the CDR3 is TGTGCCAGCAGTTTTGGACAGGGACATTCACCCCTCCACTTT. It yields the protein CASSFGQGHSPLHF.